This T cell receptor beta chain comes out of a study of T cells in Graves' hyperthyroidism and ophthalmopathy. Study-wide results and caveats: Blood also showed most of the thyroid clonotypes that were expanded above 0.001.

The CDR3 length is 16 residues. Trimming cost V 1 base and J 9 bases, with 19 bases left between them. Germline V CDR1 and CDR2: KGHSH, LQKENI. The sample holds a few counts of this clonotype. The antigen is unknown. RNA transcripts provided the source from which TCR beta CDR3 regions were amplified. An initial round of RT-PCR targeting the TCR CDR3 relied on the HTBI primer set. Each CDR3 protein is one row after TCRdb ran MiXCR on the multiplex PCR reads. The repertoire holds some 550,000 distinct CDR3 sequences, with approximately 15% as singletons. What was sequenced was blood. The TCR originated in a middle-aged woman with Graves' ophthalmopathy. The chain carries TRBV18 and TRBJ2-1, with TRBD1 as a possible D gene (6 bases). DNA for the CDR3: TGTGCCAGCTCACCACGTGTCTGGACAGTCGGGGTTGAGCAGTTCTTC. Translated: CASSPRVWTVGVEQFF.